The clone carrying this T cell receptor beta chain was seen more than once but under ten times. Its antigen is undetermined. These data originate in a study of T cells after yellow fever vaccination. Points from the study as a whole: The secondary response was weaker, and its peak arrived faster, on day 5 versus 15.

It was through 5'RACE template switching that TCR cDNA was made, with a universal primer site and UMIs added. TCRdb re-analysed the 5' RACE reads in MiXCR, keeping a single row per CDR3 protein. The sample shows approximately 550,000 distinct CDR3 sequences, around 21% of them seen only once. This specimen consisted of PBMCs, obtained 15 days after the yellow fever booster vaccination. This clonotype originated in a man aged 25-45 years who received the YFV17D yellow fever vaccine.

The CDR3 is CASSQVINEQFF. In nucleotides, the CDR3 is TGTGCCAGCAGCCAAGTTATCAATGAGCAGTTCTTC. The chain is built from TRBV14 and TRBJ2-1; D not certain. Germline V gene sequence: CDR1 SGHDN, CDR2 FVKESK. V was trimmed by 1 base and J by 6 bases, leaving 4 bases between them. The CDR3 length is 12 residues.